Each of the 29 T cell receptor beta chains below was sequenced from the same sample in a study of blood T cell repertoires in COVID-19. The repertoire was sequenced with immunoSEQ multiplex PCR; TCRdb's copy has only in-frame clones and lacks some. There are under 300,000 clones in the sample; 83% occur only once, and 5% to 6% lies in the top ten. The sample consisted of peripheral blood. These receptor sequences come from an elderly man with acute or convalescent COVID-19.

The chain's CDR3 is CASSLQTGYQPQHF. As DNA, the CDR3 is TGTGCCAGCAGCCTACAGACAGGGTATCAGCCCCAGCATTTT. This sequence joins TRBV16 and TRBJ1-5, with 7 nucleotides matching TRBD1. The CDR3 is 14 residues long. V trimming: 4 bases; J trimming: 5 bases; junction bases outside the gene matches: 5. Germline values: CDR1 KGHSY, CDR2 FQNENV.

The gene calls are TRBV18 and TRBJ2-1; 9 bases match TRBD2. Germline CDR1 KGHSH, CDR2 LQKENI. The CDR3 totals 16 residues. Trimming cost V 3 bases and J 7 bases; bases outside gene matches: 10. This chain's CDR3 is CASSPSIAGVFNEQFF. The CDR3 DNA reads as TGTGCCAGCTCACCGTCAATAGCGGGGGTTTTTAATGAGCAGTTCTTC.

V gene TRBV5-1 combines with J gene TRBJ2-7; maybe TRBD1 (6 bases). Germline lookup yields CDR1 SGHRS and CDR2 YFSETQ. The CDR3 runs 13 residues. V was trimmed by 4 bases and J by 3 bases, leaving 11 bases between them. The CDR3 region is CASSMDSYYEQYF. The CDR3 DNA reads TGCGCCAGCAGCATGGACAGTTACTACGAGCAGTACTTC.

This clone has more than one count but fewer than ten. The chain couples TRBV27 to TRBJ2-1, with TRBD1 matching 8 bases. CDR1 MNHEY and CDR2 SMNVEV come from the germline V gene (reference sequence). V was pared by 5 bases and J by 5 bases, with 5 bases of the junction left unmatched. The CDR3 is 14 residues long. CDR3 DNA sequence: TGTGCCAGCAGTAGCCGGGACAGGAACAATGAGCAGTTCTTC. Amino acids: CASSSRDRNNEQFF.

The chain links TRBV3-1 (or the pseudogene TRBV3-2) to TRBJ2-3; TRBD2 agrees at 9 bases. J was trimmed by 4 bases and V by 0 bases; bases with no gene match: 5. Per the germline V gene, CDR1 is LGHDT and CDR2 is YNNKEL (reference sequence). This CDR3 region has 16 residues. The CDR3 nucleotides read TGTGCCAGCAGCCAAGATGGAGCGGGGGGTGCAGATACGCAGTATTTT. It encodes CASSQDGAGGADTQYF.

The chain has TRBV29-1 and TRBJ1-2; 10 nucleotides align to TRBD1. Germline-derived CDR1 and CDR2 are SQVTM and ANQGSEA. CDR3 size: 12 residues. J gave up 6 bases and V 4 bases, and 2 bases lay outside the gene matches. The CDR3 DNA sequence: TGCAGCGTTGCGGGACAGGGGAATGGCTACACCTTC. Residues: CSVAGQGNGYTF.

The chain couples TRBV3-1 (or the pseudogene TRBV3-2) to TRBJ1-1; TRBD1 matches at 9 bases. V lost 4 bases and J lost 3; bases outside the gene matches: 0. The CDR3 has 13 amino acids. In germline, CDR1 is LGHDT, CDR2 YNNKEL (reference sequence). The CDR3 DNA sequence: TGTGCCAGCAGCCGGACAGGGGACACTGAAGCTTTCTTT. Its protein is CASSRTGDTEAFF.

This sequence joins TRBV27 and TRBJ1-3, with 8 bases identical to TRBD1. V lost 1 base and J lost 0; bases outside the gene matches: 2. This CDR3 comprises 16 residues. Looked up from germline, CDR1 is MNHEY and CDR2 is SMNVEV (reference sequence). The CDR3 DNA is TGTGCCAGCAGTTTATACGGACAGGGCTCTGGAAACACCATATATTTT. Its translation: CASSLYGQGSGNTIYF.

The rearrangement links TRBV28 to TRBJ1-5; 8 nucleotides align to TRBD1. V lost 2 bases and J lost 1; bases outside the gene matches: 4. This CDR3 is 16 amino acids long. The germline V gene has CDR1 MDHEN and CDR2 SYDVKM. This CDR3 is CASSLPQGASNQPQHF. The CDR3, as DNA: TGTGCCAGCAGTTTACCCCAGGGGGCGAGCAATCAGCCCCAGCATTTT.

This sequence joins TRBV5-4 and TRBJ2-1; TRBD2 might be the D (7 bases). The CDR3 is 13 amino acids. V was cut by 7 bases and J by 4 bases, with 12 bases left in between. The V gene's germline CDR1 is SGHNT and CDR2 YYREEE (reference sequence). CDR3 DNA sequence: TGTGCCAGCGGCGGGGGACATTACAATGAGCAGTTCTTC. Translating it yields CASGGGHYNEQFF.

The CDR3 here is CAIRDGTENQPQHF. CDR3 coding DNA: TGTGCCATCAGAGACGGGACAGAAAATCAGCCCCAGCATTTT. V usage is TRBV10-3 and J usage is TRBJ1-5, with TRBD1 identical over 7 bases. The germline V gene encodes CDR1 ENHRY and CDR2 SYGVKD. The CDR3 consists of 14 residues. The ends lost 6 bases at V and 4 bases at J; junction bases unmatched: 6.

The chain employs TRBV28 and TRBJ1-6; 8 bases are shared with TRBD1. Germline V gene data show CDR1 as MDHEN and CDR2 as SYDVKM. Unmatched junction bases numbered 11, after V lost 5 bases and J lost 5 bases. This CDR3 spans 17 amino acids. The CDR3 sequence: CASSPPAGTGDNSPLHF. The CDR3 nucleotides read TGTGCCAGCAGTCCCCCGGCAGGGACAGGAGATAATTCACCCCTCCACTTT.

V is TRBV5-1 and J is TRBJ2-2; D is possibly TRBD1 (6 bases). Germline V lookup: CDR1 SGHRS, CDR2 YFSETQ. Trimming shortened V by 6 bases and J by 0 bases, and 15 bases separated the two germline ends. There are 16 residues in the CDR3. CDR3 sequence (DNA): TGCGCCAGCACCGTCAGGGGAGCACCGAACACCGGGGAGCTGTTTTTT. Translation: CASTVRGAPNTGELFF.

V is TRBV5-6 and J is TRBJ2-5; perhaps TRBD2 as D (5 bases). The CDR3 sequence is 13 residues long. Per the germline V gene, CDR1 is SGHDT and CDR2 is YYEEEE. The germline V and J ends were trimmed by 3 bases and 5 bases, with 11 bases remaining between them. Here the CDR3 DNA reads TGTGCCAGCAGCTATTCGGACTGGGAGACCCAGTACTTC. Its protein is CASSYSDWETQYF.

J is TRBJ2-7 and V is TRBV4-2; no clear D. The CDR3 runs 13 residues. V gave up 3 bases and J gave up 5 bases, with 11 bases separating them. Germline V gives CDR1 LGHNA, CDR2 YNFKEQ. This CDR3 reads CASSQRLVDEQYF. Written as DNA, the CDR3 is TGTGCCAGCAGCCAGAGGCTAGTGGACGAGCAGTACTTC.

The table lists this clone with a few counts. The V gene is TRBV5-1, the J gene TRBJ2-7; 9 bases align to TRBD2. Per germline, CDR1 SGHRS and CDR2 YFSETQ. Trimming took 4 bases from V and 6 from J; bases not matched to a gene: 11. This CDR3 is 15 amino acids long. The CDR3 DNA reads TGCGCCAGCAGCACCTTAGCGGCGGGAGGGTCCGAGCAGTACTTC. It translates to CASSTLAAGGSEQYF.

The gene calls are TRBV5-1 and TRBJ1-3; 7 bases agree with TRBD1. The CDR3 is 16 amino acids. Germline CDR1 SGHRS, CDR2 YFSETQ. Losses at the gene ends were 2 bases for V and 2 bases for J; bases not matched to a gene: 7. In DNA form, the CDR3 reads TGCGCCAGCAGCTTACGCGCGACAGGGACTGGAAACACCATATATTTT. Translated, it gives CASSLRATGTGNTIYF.

The chain joins TRBV5-1 to TRBJ1-2, with a possible D match to TRBD1 (5 bases). V lost 5 bases to trimming and J lost 10 bases, with 21 bases between them. Germline V gives CDR1 SGHRS, CDR2 YFSETQ. This CDR3 has 14 residues. CDR3 sequence reads: CASRPTGNSGDYTF. The CDR3 DNA reads TGCGCCAGCAGGCCCACAGGAAACTCGGGAGACTACACCTTC. Using reference TRBV5-1 and TRBJ1-2 for the parts outside the CDR3, the full variable domain is KAGVTQTPRYLIKTRGQQVTLSCSPISGHRSVSWYQQTPGQGLQFLFEYFSETQRNKGNFPGRFSGRQFSNSRSEMNVSTLELGDSALYLCASRPTGNSGDYTFGSGTRLTVV.

The CDR3 region has the DNA TGTGCCAGCAGTGAGACGGGGGGAGTTTCCTACGAGCAGTACTTC. It encodes CASSETGGVSYEQYF. The chain combines TRBV25-1 with TRBJ2-7, with 7 bases identical to TRBD2. Trimming removed 3 bases from V and 1 base from J; junction bases left unmatched: 6. CDR1 is MGHDK, CDR2 SYGVNS, per germline. The CDR3 is 15 amino acids.

V is TRBV5-1 and J is TRBJ1-2, with 10 bases aligning to TRBD1. The CDR3 runs 14 residues. Germline CDR1 SGHRS, CDR2 YFSETQ. The ends lost 5 bases at V and 8 bases at J; junction bases unmatched: 9. CDR3 DNA: TGCGCCAGCAGTTACCCGGGACAGGGGAGCGGCTACACCTTC. Amino acids: CASSYPGQGSGYTF.

The V call is TRBV3-1 (or the pseudogene TRBV3-2), the J call TRBJ2-7, with a tentative D call TRBD2 (6 bases). Germline assignment: CDR1 LGHDT and CDR2 YNNKEL (reference sequence). The CDR3 runs to 15 residues. The V and J ends lost 5 bases and 1 base respectively, with 15 bases between them. CDR3 DNA sequence: TGTGCCAGCAGCGGCCGGACGGGAGAATCCTACGAGCAGTACTTC. It yields the protein CASSGRTGESYEQYF.

Remarks on this clone: The sample holds other DNA sequences that translate to the same CDR3. The J gene is TRBJ2-1, the V gene TRBV12-3 or TRBV12-4; D might be TRBD1 (5 bases). There are 13 residues in the CDR3. Trimming took off 1 base at V and 5 bases at J, with 6 bases between the two ends. This chain's CDR3 is CASSLDRHNEQFF. CDR3 in DNA: TGTGCCAGCAGTTTAGACAGGCACAATGAGCAGTTCTTC.

The chain is built from TRBV5-1 and TRBJ2-7; D unresolved. The germline gives CDR1 SGHRS, CDR2 YFSETQ. This CDR3 comprises 13 residues. V was clipped by 6 bases and J by 0 bases, with 10 bases between them. For the CDR3, the DNA is TGCGCCAGCAAGCGAGCTAGCTCCTACGAGCAGTACTTC. Translation gives CASKRASSYEQYF.

V and J are TRBV6-1 and TRBJ2-7; TRBD1 might be the D (6 bases). V dropped 3 bases and J dropped 3 bases, with 9 bases sitting between them. Germline V gives CDR1 MNHNS, CDR2 SASEGT. This CDR3 contains 13 residues. The CDR3 region is CASSETDSYEQYF. CDR3 in DNA: TGTGCCAGCAGTGAGACGGACAGCTACGAGCAGTACTTC.

This chain connects TRBV14 to TRBJ2-3, with D hard to call. The ends were cut back, 4 bases at V and 6 bases at J, with 14 bases in the middle. This CDR3 has 14 amino acids. The germline V gene encodes CDR1 SGHDN and CDR2 FVKESK. The CDR3 DNA is TGTGCCAGCAGCCGGCACCTAGTTTCGGATACGCAGTATTTT. It specifies CASSRHLVSDTQYF.

V is TRBV11-2 and J is TRBJ1-2, with D maybe TRBD1 (5 bases). Trimming removed 5 bases from V and 4 bases from J, with 14 bases in between. The CDR3 length is 14 residues. CDR1 SGHAT and CDR2 FQNNGV come from the germline V gene. The CDR3, as DNA: TGTGCCAGCAGCGAATGGAGGGGACCCTATGGCTACACCTTC. Translation gives CASSEWRGPYGYTF.

J is TRBJ2-7 and V is TRBV12-1; TRBD1 reflects the table's D call only, with no check against the DNA. TRBV12-1 is deemed a pseudogene. CDR3 length: 12 amino acids. CDR3 bases: TGTGCCAGCAGCACAGGATTAGGCGAGCAGTACTTC. It encodes CASSTGLGEQYF.

V gene TRBV11-3 combines with J gene TRBJ2-2; D not resolved. The germline V gene has CDR1 SGHNT and CDR2 YENEEA. V was shortened by 0 bases and J by 4 bases, with 6 bases between the two germline ends. This CDR3 region has 14 residues. In DNA, the CDR3 is TGTGCCAGCAGCTTAGAGTCTAGCACCGGGGAGCTGTTTTTT. Its translation: CASSLESSTGELFF.

This chain connects TRBV3-1 (or the pseudogene TRBV3-2) to TRBJ1-2; 7 nucleotides line up with TRBD1. J was trimmed by 8 bases and V by 4 bases; bases with no gene match: 7. CDR3 length: 13 amino acids. Germline CDR1 is LGHDT and CDR2 is YNNKEL (reference sequence). Here the CDR3 DNA reads TGTGCCAGCAGCCCCATGACAGGGAACGGCTACACCTTC. Protein: CASSPMTGNGYTF.